This TCR beta chain was observed in a study of T cells in Graves' hyperthyroidism and ophthalmopathy. Study outcomes and limitations: Blood also held most thyroid clonotypes expanded beyond 0.001. It was a median around 6 months before onset that the model predicted ophthalmopathy.

This clonotype was counted between two and nine times. Its antigen is as yet unknown. Given a much more abundant clone one base away, this may be a read error. The CDR3 has 15 residues. Per the germline V gene, CDR1 is MNHNS and CDR2 is SASEGT. Deletions cut 5 bases from V and 0 bases from J, with 14 bases between. TCR beta CDR3 regions were amplified from RNA transcripts. When the TCR CDR3 underwent first-round RT-PCR, the HTBI primer set was used. TCRdb fed the multiplex PCR reads into MiXCR, producing one record per CDR3 protein. The sample has about 410,000 distinct CDR3 sequences; approximately 14% are singletons. Patients having uncontrolled infection, another autoimmune disease, pregnancy or lactation were not included. The authors took PBMCs from 8 to 10 ml fresh peripheral blood.

The sequence came from a man aged 18-30 years with Graves' ophthalmopathy. The sequenced material came from blood. This chain joins TRBV6-1 and TRBJ2-7, with D perhaps matching TRBD2 (5 bases). The CDR3 region has the DNA TGTGCCAGCAGTATGGACTCAACACGCTCCTACGAGCAGTACTTC. It codes for CASSMDSTRSYEQYF.